This T cell receptor beta chain was captured by sequencing in a study of human T cells and chemical hapten exposure. Turning to the study itself: Patients having alopecia areata, totalis or universalis were mostly female. The study traced per-sample TCR yield variation mainly to small differences in pooled library volumes.

TCRdb re-derived calls from the RACE reads in MiXCR, one entry per CDR3 protein. The data show approximately 84,000 distinct CDR3 sequences, about 10% seen once. This sample's time point: patch test 2, 6 weeks after DPC sensitization. Regarding treatment: therapeutic diphenylcyclopropenone sensitization with weekly scalp DPC. The study drew its donors from alopecia patients who were 18 to 70 years old and suitable for DPC. CDR3 length: 14 residues. In germline, CDR1 is SQVTM, CDR2 ANQGSEA. V lost 0 bases to trimming and J lost 7 bases, with 12 bases between them. Findings and limits, study-wide: Controls had significantly fewer large CDR3 similarity clusters than were formed by expanded TCRs.

A remark on this clonotype: Its antigen remains unknown.

The sequence was collected from a woman aged 25 to 45 with alopecia areata. Some clones in this sample may be carry-over from other donors' samples. Sequenced here: whole blood, sampled in connection with sensitization to the hapten diphenylcyclopropenone (DPC). The chain couples TRBV29-1 to TRBJ1-4; a possible D gene is TRBD1 (6 bases). The chain's CDR3 is CSVEERGRIEKLFF. DNA for the CDR3: TGCAGCGTTGAAGAGAGGGGGAGGATTGAAAAACTGTTTTTT.